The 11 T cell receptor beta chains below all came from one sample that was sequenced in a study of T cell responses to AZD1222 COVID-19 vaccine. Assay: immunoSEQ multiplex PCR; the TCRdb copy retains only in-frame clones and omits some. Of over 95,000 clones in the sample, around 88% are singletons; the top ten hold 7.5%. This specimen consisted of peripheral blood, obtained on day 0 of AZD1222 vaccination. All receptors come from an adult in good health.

The CDR3 sequence is CASSSLAGGPDTQYF. CDR3 in DNA: TGCGCCAGCAGCTCCCTAGCGGGGGGGCCAGATACGCAGTATTTT. V usage is TRBV4-3 and J usage is TRBJ2-3, with TRBD2 matching 12 bases. The junction had 4 bases not matched to a gene; V was cut back by 5 bases and J by 4 bases. CDR3 size: 15 residues. The germline CDR1 and CDR2 sequences are LGHNA and YSLEER.

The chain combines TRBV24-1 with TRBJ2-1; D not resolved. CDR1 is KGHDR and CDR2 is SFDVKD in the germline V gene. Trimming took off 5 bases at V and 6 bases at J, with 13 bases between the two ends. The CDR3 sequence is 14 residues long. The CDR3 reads CATSVKPTGNEQFF. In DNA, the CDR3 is TGTGCCACCAGTGTAAAGCCCACGGGCAATGAGCAGTTCTTC.

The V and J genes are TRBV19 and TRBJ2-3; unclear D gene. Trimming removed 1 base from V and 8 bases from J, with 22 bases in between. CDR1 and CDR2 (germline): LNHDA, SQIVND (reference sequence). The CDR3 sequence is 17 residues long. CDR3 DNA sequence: TGTGCCAGTAGTATAGGCCTTGGCGCGGCTAGAGGCTCTACGCAGTATTTT. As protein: CASSIGLGAARGSTQYF.

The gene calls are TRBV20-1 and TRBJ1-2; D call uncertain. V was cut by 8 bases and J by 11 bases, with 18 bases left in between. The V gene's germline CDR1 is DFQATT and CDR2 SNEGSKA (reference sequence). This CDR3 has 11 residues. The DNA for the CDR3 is TGCAGTTCCTCTACCCTGGAAAGGTACACCTTC. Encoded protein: CSSSTLERYTF.

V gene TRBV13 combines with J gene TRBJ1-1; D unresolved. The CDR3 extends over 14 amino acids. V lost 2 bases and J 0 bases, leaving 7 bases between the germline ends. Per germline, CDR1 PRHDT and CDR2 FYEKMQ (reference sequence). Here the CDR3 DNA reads TGTGCCAGCAGCTTAAGGGATGTGAACACTGAAGCTTTCTTT. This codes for CASSLRDVNTEAFF. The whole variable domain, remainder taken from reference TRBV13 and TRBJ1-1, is AAGVIQSPRHLIKEKRETATLKCYPIPRHDTVYWYQQGPGQDPQFLISFYEKMQSDKGSIPDRFSAQQFSDYHSELNMSSLELGDSALYFCASSLRDVNTEAFFGQGTRLTVV.

In DNA form, the CDR3 reads TGTGCCAGCAGTTACTCTACGACGGCGAACACTGAAGCTTTCTTT. Encoded protein: CASSYSTTANTEAFF. The J gene is TRBJ1-1, the V gene TRBV6-5, with D unclear. The ends were cut back, 0 bases at V and 1 base at J, with 9 bases in the middle. CDR1 MNHEY and CDR2 SVGAGI come from the germline V gene. The CDR3 loop spans 15 amino acids.

In DNA, the CDR3 is TGTGCCAGCAGTGATGGGCCTAGGTTGAAACTGTTTTTT. This gives the protein CASSDGPRLKLFF. The genes are TRBV2 and TRBJ1-4; D unclear. The CDR3 consists of 13 residues. Trimming took 3 bases from V and 11 from J, leaving 13 bases between them. Germline CDR1 is SNHLY and CDR2 is FYNNEI.

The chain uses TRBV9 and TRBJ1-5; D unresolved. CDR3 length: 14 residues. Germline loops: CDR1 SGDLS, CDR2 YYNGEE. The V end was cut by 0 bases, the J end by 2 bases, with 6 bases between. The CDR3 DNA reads TGTGCCAGCAGCGTAGGTCTTGGCAATCAGCCCCAGCATTTT. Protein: CASSVGLGNQPQHF.

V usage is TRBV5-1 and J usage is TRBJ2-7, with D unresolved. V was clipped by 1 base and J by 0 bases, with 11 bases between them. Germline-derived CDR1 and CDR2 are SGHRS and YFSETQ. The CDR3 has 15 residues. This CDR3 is CASSLSGPISYEQYF. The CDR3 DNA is TGCGCCAGCAGCTTGTCCGGGCCTATCTCCTACGAGCAGTACTTC.

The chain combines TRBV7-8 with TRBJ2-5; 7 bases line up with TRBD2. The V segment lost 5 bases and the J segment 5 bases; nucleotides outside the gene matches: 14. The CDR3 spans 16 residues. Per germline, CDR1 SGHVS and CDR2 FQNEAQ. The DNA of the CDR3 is TGTGCCAGCAGCCCCACAACCCGGGCAGCGGGGGAGACCCAGTACTTC. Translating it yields CASSPTTRAAGETQYF.

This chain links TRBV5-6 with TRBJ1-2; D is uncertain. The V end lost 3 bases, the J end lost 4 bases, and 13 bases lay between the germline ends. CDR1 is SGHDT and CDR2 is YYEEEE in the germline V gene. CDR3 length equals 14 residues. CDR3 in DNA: TGTGCCAGCAGCTCTACGGGAGGGAGCTATGGCTACACCTTC. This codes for CASSSTGGSYGYTF.